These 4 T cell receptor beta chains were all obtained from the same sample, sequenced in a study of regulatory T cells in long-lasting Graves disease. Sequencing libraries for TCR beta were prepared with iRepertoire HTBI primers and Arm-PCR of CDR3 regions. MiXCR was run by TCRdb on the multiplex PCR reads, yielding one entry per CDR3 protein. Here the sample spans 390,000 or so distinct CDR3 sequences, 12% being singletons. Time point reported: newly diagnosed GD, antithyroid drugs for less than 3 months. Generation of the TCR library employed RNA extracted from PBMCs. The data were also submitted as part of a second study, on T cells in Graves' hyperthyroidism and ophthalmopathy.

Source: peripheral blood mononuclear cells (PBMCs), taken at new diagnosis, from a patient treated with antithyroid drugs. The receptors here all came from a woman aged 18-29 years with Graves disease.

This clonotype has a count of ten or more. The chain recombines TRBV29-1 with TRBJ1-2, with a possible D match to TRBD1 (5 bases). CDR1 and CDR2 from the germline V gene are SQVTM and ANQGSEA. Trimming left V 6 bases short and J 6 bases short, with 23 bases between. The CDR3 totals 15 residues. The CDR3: CSVAIKTRRGDGYTF. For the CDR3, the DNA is TGCAGCGTAGCCATCAAGACCAGGCGGGGGGATGGCTACACCTTC.

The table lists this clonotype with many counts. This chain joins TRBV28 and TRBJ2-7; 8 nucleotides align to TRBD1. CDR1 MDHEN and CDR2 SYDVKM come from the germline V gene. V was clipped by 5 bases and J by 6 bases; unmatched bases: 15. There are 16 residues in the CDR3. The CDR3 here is CASSGVDRAFLSEQYF. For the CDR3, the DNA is TGTGCCAGCAGTGGGGTGGACAGGGCGTTTTTGAGCGAGCAGTACTTC.

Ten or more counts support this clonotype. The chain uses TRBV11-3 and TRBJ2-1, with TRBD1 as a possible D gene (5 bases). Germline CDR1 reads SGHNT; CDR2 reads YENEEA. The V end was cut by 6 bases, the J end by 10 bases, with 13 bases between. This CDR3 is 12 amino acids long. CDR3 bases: TGTGCCAGCAGTCCTAGACAGAGCGAGCAGTTCTTC. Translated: CASSPRQSEQFF.

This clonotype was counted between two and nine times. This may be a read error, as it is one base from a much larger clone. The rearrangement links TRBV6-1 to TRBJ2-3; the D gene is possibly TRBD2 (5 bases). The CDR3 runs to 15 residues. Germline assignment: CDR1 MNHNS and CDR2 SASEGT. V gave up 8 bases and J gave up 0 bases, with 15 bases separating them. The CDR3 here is CASREGEISTDTQYF. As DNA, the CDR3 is TGTGCCAGCCGAGAGGGAGAGATTAGCACAGATACGCAGTATTTT.